The table lists the clone carrying this T cell receptor beta chain with a few counts. The antigen remains undetermined. TCRdb keeps only in-frame clones here, not all; method: immunoSEQ multiplex PCR. The top ten clones hold roughly 10% of a sample with some 100,000 clones, about nine tenths of them seen once. This sample was included in a study of T cell responses to AZD1222 COVID-19 vaccine. Across the whole study: The study pooled second doses at about 4 or about 12 weeks. Study-wide points: Among spike-specific TCRs, nearly half reportedly target unmutated variant regions.

V was pared by 3 bases and J by 7 bases, with 2 bases of the junction left unmatched. This CDR3 is 13 amino acids long. Source: peripheral blood, taken on day 0 of AZD1222 vaccination. This sequence joins TRBV12-3 or TRBV12-4 and TRBJ1-1; 10 bases align to TRBD1. The TCR sequence derives from an adult in good health. The CDR3 reads CASSLGQGFEAFF. Written as DNA, the CDR3 is TGTGCCAGCAGTTTGGGACAGGGGTTTGAAGCTTTCTTT.